This entry features one T cell receptor beta chain sequence. This CDR3 spans 12 amino acids. Germline V CDR1 and CDR2: MGHRA, YSYEKL. Trimming took 4 bases from V and 7 from J, leaving 9 bases between them. Data came from immunoSEQ multiplex PCR; TCRdb stores just in-frame clones and leaves some out. The data contain some 77,000 clones, just over 90% of them singletons. The sample is drawn from a study of T cell changes during pregnancy in multiple sclerosis. This TCR derives from a female donor in good health, enrolled as a control in a pregnancy study. V and J are TRBV4-1 and TRBJ2-3; D gene uncertain. The input for sequencing was peripheral blood, taken in the second trimester of pregnancy. The CDR3 region has the DNA TGCGCCAGCAGCCCTAATCTCTATACGCAGTATTTT. This encodes CASSPNLYTQYF.